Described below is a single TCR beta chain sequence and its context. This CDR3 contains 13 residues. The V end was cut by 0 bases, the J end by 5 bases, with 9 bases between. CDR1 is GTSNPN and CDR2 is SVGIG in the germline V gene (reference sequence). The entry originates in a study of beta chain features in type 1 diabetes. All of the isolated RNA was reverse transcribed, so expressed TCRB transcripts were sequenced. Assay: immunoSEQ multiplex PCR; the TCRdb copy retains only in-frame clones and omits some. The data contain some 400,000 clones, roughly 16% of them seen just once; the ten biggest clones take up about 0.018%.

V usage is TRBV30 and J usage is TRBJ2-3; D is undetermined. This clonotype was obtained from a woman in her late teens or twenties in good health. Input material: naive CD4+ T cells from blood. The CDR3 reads CAWSVGWRDTQYF. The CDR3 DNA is TGTGCCTGGAGTGTCGGGTGGAGAGATACGCAGTATTTT. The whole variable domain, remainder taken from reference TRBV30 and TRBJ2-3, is SQTIHQWPATLVQPVGSPLSLECTVEGTSNPNLYWYRQAAGRGLQLLFYSVGIGQISSEVPQNLSASRPQDRQFILSSKKLLLSDSGFYLCAWSVGWRDTQYFGPGTRLTVL.